This T cell receptor beta chain was found in a study of radiotherapy plus CTLA-4 blockade in lung cancer. In chemo-refractory metastatic non-small-cell lung cancer, patients got ipilimumab CTLA-4 blockade together with focal radiation. CDR3 length: 14 amino acids. Germline CDR1 SGHVS, CDR2 FQNEAQ. V lost 4 bases and J 5 bases, leaving 14 bases between the germline ends. Study conclusions and caveats: The best prediction of response reportedly came from early blood T cell clone dynamics, with interferon-beta. Peripheral blood showed expansion of tumor-derived TCR clones after radiotherapy and ipilimumab.

Data came from immunoSEQ multiplex PCR; TCRdb stores just in-frame clones and leaves some out. The table shows nearly 95,000 clones, with roughly 80% occurring only once. On this clone itself: The antigen remains unidentified.

This receptor was obtained from a human donor with non-small cell lung cancer that progressed on radiotherapy plus ipilimumab. This chain links TRBV7-8 with TRBJ2-5; D is unclear. The specimen was peripheral blood, collected from a patient treated with radiotherapy plus ipilimumab. CDR3 region: CASSSDLEWETQYF. The CDR3 DNA reads as TGTGCCAGCAGCTCCGACCTAGAGTGGGAGACCCAGTACTTC.